This TCR beta chain is drawn from a study of T cell responses to AZD1222 COVID-19 vaccine. This table comes from immunoSEQ multiplex PCR, and its TCRdb copy is limited to in-frame clones, with some not included. This table has around 140,000 clones, around 93% appearing once. V was clipped by 2 bases and J by 2 bases; unmatched bases: 4. The germline V gene has CDR1 SGDLS and CDR2 YYNGEE. The CDR3 spans 15 residues. As to this clone: The antigen remains unidentified.

Study-wide results and limits: The donor group comprised mostly white British people and more females; the analysis possibly underestimated clonal diversity.

Source: peripheral blood, taken on day 0 of AZD1222 vaccination. The receptor's source is an adult in good health. This chain uses TRBV9 with TRBJ2-7, with 10 bases that match TRBD1. Written as DNA, the CDR3 is TGTGCCAGCAGCGTTAGGGACAGGGGAACCTACGAGCAGTACTTC. Translation gives CASSVRDRGTYEQYF.